These T cell receptor beta chains were read from a single sample in a study of blood T cell repertoires in COVID-19. Sequencing used immunoSEQ multiplex PCR; TCRdb keeps in-frame clones, though not all of them. This sample has some 140,000 clones, with roughly 80% found just once. The sequencing input was peripheral blood. These receptors were collected from a man older than 75 with acute or convalescent COVID-19. CDR3s include the opening cysteine and the closing phenylalanine or tryptophan. The D gene is left open where the match is weak. Only part of the rows carry a size: once, few, many, or a class if the clone is expanded.

d_gene	abundance	v_gene	j_gene	CDR3aa	CDR3nt
NA	once	TRBV27	TRBJ2-2	CASSRYQDRTTGELFF	TGTGCCAGCAGCAGATACCAAGACAGAACAACCGGGGAGCTGTTTTTT
TRBD1	NA	TRBV5-1	TRBJ2-6	CASSYPRDSSGANVLTF	TGCGCCAGCAGCTATCCCCGGGACAGCTCTGGGGCCAACGTCCTGACTTTC
TRBD1	NA	TRBV6-5	TRBJ2-5	CASSRDRVNLETQYF	TGTGCCAGCAGCCGCGACAGGGTCAATTTGGAGACCCAGTACTTC
TRBD1	few	TRBV6-4	TRBJ2-1	CASRRQGTDNEQFF	TGTGCCAGCAGAAGACAGGGCACAGACAATGAGCAGTTCTTC
TRBD2	once	TRBV6-5	TRBJ2-1	CASSYVGGEQFF	TGTGCCAGCAGTTACGTGGGAGGGGAGCAGTTCTTC
TRBD1	NA	TRBV11-2	TRBJ2-1	CASSAGVGTGLFF	TGTGCCAGCAGTGCAGGGGTGGGGACAGGGTTGTTCTTC
NA	NA	TRBV5-1	TRBJ2-2	CASSSSQRVTGELFF	TGCGCCAGCAGCTCTAGCCAGCGAGTCACCGGGGAGCTGTTTTTT
NA	NA	TRBV3-1/TRBV3-2	TRBJ1-2	CASSQDLKGSHYGYTF	TGTGCCAGCAGCCAAGACCTGAAAGGGAGCCACTATGGCTACACCTTC
NA	NA	TRBV19	TRBJ1-2	CASRLLTQNYGYTF	TGTGCCAGTAGACTCTTGACACAGAACTATGGCTACACCTTC
TRBD2	NA	TRBV14	TRBJ2-1	CASSGTSAYNEQFF	TGTGCCAGCAGCGGGACTAGCGCGTACAATGAGCAGTTCTTC
TRBD2	NA	TRBV7-2	TRBJ2-5	CASSLTGTSQETQYF	TGTGCCAGCAGCTTAACCGGGACTAGTCAAGAGACCCAGTACTTC
NA	NA	TRBV4-1	TRBJ2-3	CASSQDMGPDTQYF	TGCGCCAGCAGCCAAGATATGGGGCCAGATACGCAGTATTTT
NA	NA	TRBV28	TRBJ1-2	CATPRTSEDGYTF	TGTGCCACACCTCGGACAAGTGAGGATGGCTACACCTTC